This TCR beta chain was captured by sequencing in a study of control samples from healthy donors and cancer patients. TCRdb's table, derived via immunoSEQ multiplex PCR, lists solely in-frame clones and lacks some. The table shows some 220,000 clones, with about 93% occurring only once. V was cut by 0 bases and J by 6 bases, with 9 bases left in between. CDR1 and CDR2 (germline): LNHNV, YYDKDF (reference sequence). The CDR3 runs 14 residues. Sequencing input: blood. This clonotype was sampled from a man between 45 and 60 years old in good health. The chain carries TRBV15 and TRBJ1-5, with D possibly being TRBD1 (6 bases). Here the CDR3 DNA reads TGTGCCACCAGCAGAGAAGGGGGAATTCAGCCCCAGCATTTT. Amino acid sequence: CATSREGGIQPQHF.